The 24 T cell receptor beta chains below all came from one sample that was sequenced in a study of blood T cell repertoires in COVID-19. Clones were read by immunoSEQ multiplex PCR, and TCRdb kept only the in-frame ones, dropping some. The sample yields around 140,000 clones, just under 80% seen once. The sample taken for sequencing was peripheral blood. These receptors were obtained from a woman aged 55-69 years with acute or convalescent COVID-19.

The chain links TRBV3-1 (or the pseudogene TRBV3-2) to TRBJ2-3; D might be TRBD2 (6 bases). The CDR3 consists of 16 residues. Germline loops: CDR1 LGHDT, CDR2 YNNKEL (reference sequence). V was trimmed by 1 base and J by 8 bases, leaving 19 bases between them. CDR3 protein: CASSQVSGRGFGTQYF. The CDR3 nucleotides are TGTGCCAGCAGCCAAGTTAGCGGCAGAGGTTTTGGTACGCAGTATTTT.

This clone was seen once. The chain couples TRBV18 to TRBJ2-1; 11 positions agree with TRBD2. With V trimmed by 3 bases and J by 7 bases, 11 bases remained unmatched. This CDR3 has 17 residues. Germline CDR1 is KGHSH and CDR2 is LQKENI. CDR3 coding DNA: TGTGCCAGCTCACCGACGAATGGACTAGCGGGTTCTAATGAGCAGTTCTTC. Its translation is CASSPTNGLAGSNEQFF.

The rearrangement links TRBV18 to TRBJ1-1; the D is unclear. The V end was cut by 2 bases, the J end by 2 bases, with 21 bases between. CDR3 length: 18 amino acids. Per germline, CDR1 KGHSH and CDR2 LQKENI. As DNA, the CDR3 is TGTGCCAGCTCACCAGTTGACCCCTTTGGCAGGCCTAACACTGAAGCTTTCTTT. Translation: CASSPVDPFGRPNTEAFF.

This clone was counted a few times. V gene TRBV27 combines with J gene TRBJ1-2; D gene ambiguous. With 6 bases removed from V and 6 bases from J, the gap between germline ends came to 11 bases. Germline CDR1 reads MNHEY; CDR2 reads SMNVEV (reference sequence). CDR3 length: 12 amino acids. CDR3 DNA: TGTGCCAGCAGAAGCGGCCTGGATGGCTACACCTTC. Its translation is CASRSGLDGYTF.

The chain is built from TRBV5-1 and TRBJ2-1; D possibly corresponds to TRBD1 (7 bases). V dropped 3 bases and J dropped 12 bases, with 28 bases sitting between them. The CDR3 is made up of 17 amino acids. In germline, CDR1 is SGHRS, CDR2 YFSETQ. CDR3 nucleotide sequence: TGCGCCAGCAGCTCCCAGAGGGGGCCAGGGAGGAGTGAAGCGCAGTTCTTC. It encodes CASSSQRGPGRSEAQFF.

The rearrangement uses TRBV7-9 and TRBJ2-7, with D possibly matching TRBD2 (5 bases). This CDR3 is 14 amino acids long. V shed 5 bases and J shed 7 bases, with 18 bases lying between them. Germline values: CDR1 SEHNR, CDR2 FQNEAQ (reference sequence). CDR3 sequence: CASSQEGGSREQYF. DNA for the CDR3: TGTGCCAGCAGCCAAGAGGGCGGGTCCCGGGAGCAGTACTTC.

The gene calls are TRBV19 and TRBJ2-1; tentative D call: TRBD1 (5 bases). CDR3 length: 12 residues. V lost 5 bases, J lost 9 bases, and 11 bases lay in between. Germline values: CDR1 LNHDA, CDR2 SQIVND (reference sequence). CDR3: CASSEMGPEQFF. The CDR3 DNA sequence: TGTGCCAGTAGTGAAATGGGGCCTGAGCAGTTCTTC.

This sequence joins TRBV20-1 and TRBJ2-7; no firm D call. CDR3 length: 12 amino acids. Germline assignment: CDR1 DFQATT and CDR2 SNEGSKA (reference sequence). The ends were cut back, 3 bases at V and 4 bases at J, with 10 bases in the middle. The CDR3 loop reads CSASGQIYEQYF. The CDR3 DNA reads TGCAGTGCTAGTGGGCAGATTTACGAGCAGTACTTC.

The genes are TRBV3-1 (or the pseudogene TRBV3-2) and TRBJ2-6; D ambiguous. CDR1 is LGHDT and CDR2 is YNNKEL in the germline V gene (reference sequence). This CDR3 region has 17 residues. V was clipped by 1 base and J by 0 bases, with 10 bases between them. The CDR3 loop reads CASSQGALRSGANVLTF. The CDR3 nucleotides are TGTGCCAGCAGCCAAGGAGCCCTTCGCTCTGGGGCCAACGTCCTGACTTTC.

The chain couples TRBV5-6 to TRBJ2-5; D is possibly TRBD2 (5 bases). The CDR3 runs to 16 residues. V was pared by 3 bases and J by 2 bases, with 17 bases between. The V gene's germline CDR1 is SGHDT and CDR2 YYEEEE. CDR3 sequence reads: CASSSATTEGQETQYF. For the CDR3, the DNA is TGTGCCAGCAGCTCCGCGACAACTGAGGGTCAAGAGACCCAGTACTTC.

The chain has TRBV9 and TRBJ2-1; no definite D call. This CDR3 is built from 9 residues. V was shortened by 7 bases and J by 8 bases, with 4 bases between the two germline ends. CDR1 SGDLS and CDR2 YYNGEE come from the germline V gene. CDR3 sequence reads: CASGHEQFF. CDR3 nucleotides: TGTGCCAGCGGGCATGAGCAGTTCTTC.

The V and J genes are TRBV11-2 and TRBJ1-2, with a tentative D call TRBD1 (5 bases). Germline values: CDR1 SGHAT, CDR2 FQNNGV. The CDR3 is made up of 13 amino acids. Trimming cost V 4 bases and J 4 bases, with 10 bases left between them. Here the CDR3 reads CASSSRQFYGYTF. The CDR3 DNA reads TGTGCCAGCAGCTCGCGACAGTTCTATGGCTACACCTTC.

The rearrangement uses TRBV5-1 and TRBJ1-2; a possible D gene is TRBD1 (6 bases). Germline V gene data show CDR1 as SGHRS and CDR2 as YFSETQ. This CDR3 region has 15 residues. Between the trimmed V and J ends, which lost 1 base and 0 bases, there was a span of 10 bases. CDR3 residues: CASSLRGGPNYGYTF. Here the CDR3 DNA reads TGCGCCAGCAGCTTGAGGGGGGGCCCTAACTATGGCTACACCTTC. Full variable domain (rest looked up from reference TRBV5-1 and TRBJ1-2): KAGVTQTPRYLIKTRGQQVTLSCSPISGHRSVSWYQQTPGQGLQFLFEYFSETQRNKGNFPGRFSGRQFSNSRSEMNVSTLELGDSALYLCASSLRGGPNYGYTFGSGTRLTVV.

The J gene is TRBJ2-1, the V gene TRBV7-9; the D gene is possibly TRBD2 (5 bases). The V end was cut by 5 bases, the J end by 14 bases, with 13 bases between. CDR3 length equals 11 residues. Germline lookup yields CDR1 SEHNR and CDR2 FQNEAQ (reference sequence). The CDR3 coding sequence is TGTGCCAGCAGCATCCAGGCGCGGGAGTTCTTC. Its protein is CASSIQAREFF.

The chain couples TRBV7-5 to TRBJ2-1; the table's D gene call, TRBD1, was not cross checked with the DNA. TRBV7-5 is assigned pseudogene status. The CDR3 is made up of 15 amino acids. This CDR3 reads CVRTTGTGYRNEQFF. The CDR3 DNA reads TGTGTCAGAACCACTGGGACAGGGTACCGGAATGAGCAGTTCTTC.

The V gene is TRBV5-6, the J gene TRBJ2-5; TRBD2 agrees at 7 bases. The V gene end was trimmed by 3 bases and the J gene end by 5 bases; junction bases not matched to a gene: 4. The CDR3 is made up of 13 amino acids. The germline CDR1 and CDR2 sequences are SGHDT and YYEEEE. DNA of the CDR3: TGTGCCAGCAGCTGGGGGAGGGGTGAGACCCAGTACTTC. Protein product: CASSWGRGETQYF.

CDR3 sequence: CASSLGGQGRGEQFF. For the CDR3, the DNA is TGTGCCAGCAGCTTAGGGGGACAGGGTAGGGGTGAGCAGTTCTTC. This rearrangement joins TRBV7-9 to TRBJ2-1; TRBD1 agrees at 9 bases. The germline V gene encodes CDR1 SEHNR and CDR2 FQNEAQ (reference sequence). With V trimmed by 1 base and J by 9 bases, 7 bases remained unmatched. This CDR3 region has 15 residues.

The chain is built from TRBV5-1 and TRBJ2-7, with TRBD1 identical over 9 bases. Per germline, CDR1 SGHRS and CDR2 YFSETQ. CDR3 length: 15 residues. Trimming at V came to 2 bases and at J to 4 bases, leaving 7 bases not matched to a gene. CDR3 in DNA: TGCGCCAGCAGCTTATTAGGGACAGGGTCGTACGAGCAGTACTTC. This encodes CASSLLGTGSYEQYF. Drawing the rest from reference TRBV5-1 and TRBJ2-7, the complete variable domain is KAGVTQTPRYLIKTRGQQVTLSCSPISGHRSVSWYQQTPGQGLQFLFEYFSETQRNKGNFPGRFSGRQFSNSRSEMNVSTLELGDSALYLCASSLLGTGSYEQYFGPGTRLTVT.

This clone was found once. One end of the junction does not line up with germline, which may come from a read error. The chain has TRBV6-5 and TRBJ2-4, with 8 bases identical to TRBD1. The CDR3 loop spans 13 amino acids. The germline gives CDR1 MNHEY, CDR2 SVGAGI. The CDR3 loop reads CASSPDGTGSPAF. The DNA of the CDR3 is TGTGCCAGCAGTCCCGATGGGACAGGCTCACCCGCCTTC.

This chain joins TRBV27 and TRBJ2-1, with TRBD1 as a possible D gene (5 bases). The CDR3 contains 15 residues. V lost 4 bases to trimming and J lost 0 bases, with 10 bases between them. CDR1 and CDR2 (germline): MNHEY, SMNVEV (reference sequence). CDR3 loop: CASSSTASSYNEQFF. CDR3 DNA sequence: TGTGCCAGCAGTTCGACAGCAAGCTCCTACAATGAGCAGTTCTTC.

V and J are TRBV10-1 and TRBJ2-2, with a weak D call TRBD1 (6 bases). Germline lookup yields CDR1 WNHNN and CDR2 SYGVQD (reference sequence). The CDR3 is 18 amino acids. Trimming pared 1 base from V and 0 bases from J, leaving 15 bases between. In DNA form, the CDR3 reads TGCGCCAGCAGTGAGTTACCCTCAGGGGCCGCGAACACCGGGGAGCTGTTTTTT. Translation: CASSELPSGAANTGELFF.

V and J are TRBV30 and TRBJ1-1; 8 bases line up with TRBD1. From germline, CDR1 is GTSNPN and CDR2 SVGIG (reference sequence). This CDR3 is built from 11 residues. Losses at the gene ends were 5 bases for V and 9 bases for J; bases not matched to a gene: 5. CDR3 sequence reads: CAWSPRGQAFF. Here the CDR3 DNA reads TGTGCCTGGTCACCCAGGGGGCAAGCTTTCTTT.

This clone was observed a single time. V usage is TRBV2 and J usage is TRBJ2-4; 9 nucleotides match TRBD1. V lost 10 bases and J lost 7; bases outside the gene matches: 5. CDR1 is SNHLY and CDR2 is FYNNEI in the germline V gene. The CDR3 length is 12 residues. CDR3: CATRTGENIQYF. The CDR3 region has the DNA TGTGCCACCCGGACAGGGGAGAACATTCAGTACTTC.

V and J are TRBV18 and TRBJ1-1; possible D gene TRBD1, 6 bases. CDR1 and CDR2 from the germline V gene are KGHSH and LQKENI. V lost 3 bases and J lost 2, with 13 bases in between. The CDR3 has 15 residues. CDR3 nucleotides: TGTGCCAGCTCACCTCGGCACAGGGTTAACACTGAAGCTTTCTTT. Translated: CASSPRHRVNTEAFF.